The following is a TCR beta chain sequence with its context. TCR beta sequencing was performed on blood CD8+ and CD4+ T cells. With random hexamers, about 0.5 to 1 ug RNA was reverse transcribed. The CDR3 of TCR beta was amplified by immunoSEQ multiplex PCR across 54 Vbeta and 13 Jbeta. One entry per CDR3 protein, called by TCRdb with MiXCR from the immunoSEQ multiplex PCR reads. The data hold about 52,000 distinct CDR3 sequences, with just over 90% observed a single time. This sample is drawn from a study of CD8 T cells in Susac syndrome. There are 14 residues in the CDR3. V was pared by 5 bases and J by 1 base, with 8 bases of the junction left unmatched. Germline V gene data show CDR1 as SQVTM and CDR2 as ANQGSEA.

The TCR was taken from a human donor with multiple sclerosis. The sample consisted of CD8+ T cells from PBMCs. This chain links TRBV29-1 with TRBJ2-7; 7 bases agree with TRBD1. DNA for the CDR3: TGCAGCGTTCCCGACGAGACAGGGTCCTACGAGCAGTACTTC. It codes for CSVPDETGSYEQYF.